Listed here are 24 T cell receptor beta chains from one sample, sequenced in a study of blood T cell repertoires in COVID-19. The protocol was immunoSEQ multiplex PCR, while the TCRdb copy is restricted to in-frame clones and leaves out a portion. The table shows tens of thousands of clones, with roughly 84% occurring only once. Material for sequencing was peripheral blood. The receptors derive from a woman between 65 and 79 years old with acute or convalescent COVID-19.

V gene TRBV10-3 combines with J gene TRBJ2-1, with 13 positions matching TRBD2. Germline trimming cut 6 bases from V and 8 bases from J; bases unmatched to any gene: 4. Germline values: CDR1 ENHRY, CDR2 SYGVKD. The CDR3 consists of 14 residues. CDR3: CAISRLAGGDEQFF. CDR3 nucleotide sequence: TGTGCCATCAGCAGACTAGCGGGGGGTGATGAGCAGTTCTTC.

The rearrangement uses TRBV6-2 or TRBV6-3 and TRBJ2-7; 9 bases agree with TRBD1. Germline lookup yields CDR1 MNHEY and CDR2 SVGEGT. Germline trimming cut 5 bases from V and 13 bases from J; bases unmatched to any gene: 12. This CDR3 comprises 13 residues. In nucleotides, the CDR3 is TGTGCCAGCAGTCGGGCCGGGACAGGGACCCCCTACGTC. It is translated as CASSRAGTGTPYV.

The genes are TRBV5-6 and TRBJ1-1, with 7 bases identical to TRBD1. The length of the CDR3 is 12 residues. J gave up 11 bases and V 2 bases, and 6 bases lay outside the gene matches. CDR1 SGHDT and CDR2 YYEEEE come from the germline V gene. CDR3 sequence reads: CASSFARGRAFF. The CDR3 bases are TGTGCCAGCAGCTTCGCCAGGGGGAGGGCTTTCTTT.

Regarding this clone: A read error may account for a junction end that differs from germline. The V call is TRBV19, the J call TRBJ1-2; 8 positions agree with TRBD1. This CDR3 has 15 residues. Germline CDR1 and CDR2: LNHDA and SQIVND (reference sequence). CDR3 bases: TGCCCCAGGGGGGCAGGGGGCGCAGTGTTGTATGGCTACACCTTC. Protein sequence: CPRGAGGAVLYGYTF.

The chain combines TRBV3-1 (or the pseudogene TRBV3-2) with TRBJ2-2; 11 bases match TRBD2. V dropped 0 bases and J dropped 6; count of bases not matched to a gene: 24. The CDR3 runs 23 residues. The germline gives CDR1 LGHDT, CDR2 YNNKEL (reference sequence). CDR3 in DNA: TGTGCCAGCAGCCAAGAGTTTGGATTAGCGGGAGGGTATTTGAGGGAGAGCTCCGGGGAGCTGTTTTTT. This translates into CASSQEFGLAGGYLRESSGELFF.

The rearrangement uses TRBV19 and TRBJ1-5; perhaps TRBD1 as D (5 bases). Trimming took 8 bases from V and 4 from J, leaving 15 bases between them. There are 14 residues in the CDR3. CDR1 is LNHDA and CDR2 is SQIVND in the germline V gene (reference sequence). CDR3 residues: CASGWGERNQPQHF. The CDR3 DNA sequence: TGTGCCAGTGGGTGGGGGGAACGGAATCAGCCCCAGCATTTT.

The chain is built from TRBV19 and TRBJ2-7, with D perhaps matching TRBD2 (6 bases). The CDR3 is made up of 15 amino acids. Germline V gene lookup returns CDR1 LNHDA and CDR2 SQIVND (reference sequence). V lost 3 bases and J lost 4, with 16 bases in between. This CDR3 reads CASSISSDPSYEQYV. CDR3 bases: TGTGCCAGTAGTATCTCTAGCGACCCGTCATACGAGCAGTACGTC.

This sequence joins TRBV11-3 and TRBJ2-1, with TRBD2 matching 8 bases. The trim removed 6 bases at V and 5 bases at J, leaving 15 bases unmatched. Germline V CDR1 and CDR2: SGHNT, YENEEA. This CDR3 has 17 residues. For the CDR3, the DNA is TGTGCCAGCAGTCCGGGGGGGGTCCGTAGCGGGAACAATGAGCAGTTCTTC. Translated, it gives CASSPGGVRSGNNEQFF.

The chain joins TRBV2 to TRBJ2-7; D might be TRBD1 (6 bases). Germline assignment: CDR1 SNHLY and CDR2 FYNNEI. The V and J ends lost 2 bases and 3 bases respectively, with 17 bases between them. The CDR3 sequence is 16 residues long. CDR3 protein: CASSETWAGEHYEQYV. The CDR3 coding sequence is TGTGCCAGCAGTGAAACTTGGGCAGGGGAGCACTACGAGCAGTACGTC.

The genes are TRBV19 and TRBJ1-4; D possibly corresponds to TRBD1 (5 bases). V was trimmed by 1 base and J by 4 bases, leaving 19 bases between them. The V gene's germline CDR1 is LNHDA and CDR2 SQIVND (reference sequence). This CDR3 spans 18 amino acids. The CDR3 nucleotides read TGTGCCAGTAGTATAGGGCCCGGCCAGGGCCCGGTTAATGAAAAACTGTTTTTT. Translation gives CASSIGPGQGPVNEKLFF. The whole variable domain, remainder taken from reference TRBV19 and TRBJ1-4, is DGGITQSPKYLFRKEGQNVTLSCEQNLNHDAMYWYRQDPGQGLRLIYYSQIVNDFQKGDIAEGYSVSREKKESFPLTVTSAQKNPTAFYLCASSIGPGQGPVNEKLFFGSGTQLSVL.

The V gene is TRBV5-4, the J gene TRBJ2-5; 8 bases are a match to TRBD1. Germline CDR1 reads SGHNT; CDR2 reads YYREEE (reference sequence). The V gene end was trimmed by 0 bases and the J gene end by 4 bases; junction bases not matched to a gene: 11. This CDR3 has 17 residues. The CDR3 spells CASSLAFQAGGAETQYF. CDR3 nucleotides: TGTGCCAGCAGCTTGGCCTTCCAGGCAGGGGGCGCAGAGACCCAGTACTTC.

The rearrangement uses TRBV11-3 and TRBJ2-1; 8 bases agree with TRBD2. J lost 4 bases, V lost 6 bases, and 11 bases had no gene match. This CDR3 comprises 16 residues. Germline V gene lookup returns CDR1 SGHNT and CDR2 YENEEA. This chain's CDR3 is CASSSEGTRNYNEQFF. The CDR3 DNA sequence: TGTGCCAGCAGTTCGGAGGGGACTAGGAATTACAATGAGCAGTTCTTC.

The chain uses TRBV28 and TRBJ1-6, with 7 bases identical to TRBD1. Germline V lookup: CDR1 MDHEN, CDR2 SYDVKM. The V and J ends lost 4 bases and 7 bases, in that order; junction bases with no gene match: 13. CDR3 length: 17 residues. CDR3 sequence (DNA): TGTGCCAGCAGTTCGCCACGCATACAGGGGTGGAATTCACCCCTCCACTTT. This encodes CASSSPRIQGWNSPLHF. Full variable domain (remainder filled in from reference TRBV28 and TRBJ1-6): DVKVTQSSRYLVKRTGEKVFLECVQDMDHENMFWYRQDPGLGLRLIYFSYDVKMKEKGDIPEGYSVSREKKERFSLILESASTNQTSMYLCASSSPRIQGWNSPLHFGNGTRLTVT.

The chain uses TRBV6-5 and TRBJ2-5; TRBD1 matches at 7 bases. Germline CDR1 MNHEY, CDR2 SVGAGI. V dropped 5 bases and J dropped 1; count of bases not matched to a gene: 1. The CDR3 has 13 amino acids. The DNA of the CDR3 is TGTGCCAGCAGTCCAGGGGGCCAAGAGACCCAGTACTTC. Amino acid sequence: CASSPGGQETQYF.

This clone occurred a few times. The chain joins TRBV2 to TRBJ1-2, with a possible D match to TRBD1 (6 bases). Germline CDR1 is SNHLY and CDR2 is FYNNEI. The CDR3 sequence is 14 residues long. The V end was cut by 10 bases, the J end by 4 bases, with 19 bases between. CDR3 sequence: CAIGGGATIYGYTF. Written as DNA, the CDR3 is TGTGCCATCGGAGGGGGGGCGACTATCTATGGCTACACCTTC. The full variable domain, in which reference TRBV2 and TRBJ1-2 provide the parts outside the CDR3, is EPEVTQTPSHQVTQMGQEVILRCVPISNHLYFYWYRQILGQKVEFLVSFYNNEISEKSEIFDDQFSVERPDGSNFTLKIRSTKLEDSAMYFCAIGGGATIYGYTFGSGTRLTVV.

The chain recombines TRBV7-2 with TRBJ2-7, with D hard to call. The germline CDR1 and CDR2 sequences are SGHTA and FQGNSA. Deletions cut 1 base from V and 2 bases from J, with 6 bases between. CDR3 length: 13 residues. The CDR3 protein is CASSLDPTYEQYV. CDR3 sequence (DNA): TGTGCCAGCAGCTTAGATCCTACCTACGAGCAGTACGTC.

The genes are TRBV19 and TRBJ2-1, with D perhaps TRBD1 (6 bases). V shed 3 bases and J shed 3 bases, with 12 bases lying between them. This CDR3 is 15 amino acids long. Germline assignment: CDR1 LNHDA and CDR2 SQIVND (reference sequence). This CDR3 is CASSMSGVVYNEQFF. CDR3 nucleotides: TGTGCCAGTAGTATGTCAGGGGTGGTCTACAATGAGCAGTTCTTC. The whole variable domain, filled in from reference TRBV19 and TRBJ2-1, reads DGGITQSPKYLFRKEGQNVTLSCEQNLNHDAMYWYRQDPGQGLRLIYYSQIVNDFQKGDIAEGYSVSREKKESFPLTVTSAQKNPTAFYLCASSMSGVVYNEQFFGPGTRLTVL.

CDR3 DNA sequence: TGTGCCAGCAGTGGGTCGGAGGGGTTACATGAGCAGTTCTTC. It specifies CASSGSEGLHEQFF. V and J are TRBV27 and TRBJ2-1; possible D gene TRBD2, 6 bases. The germline gives CDR1 MNHEY, CDR2 SMNVEV (reference sequence). This CDR3 spans 14 amino acids. Trimming stripped 5 bases from V and 8 bases from J, with 16 bases between.

The chain employs TRBV27 and TRBJ1-1, with TRBD1 identical over 7 bases. J lost 10 bases, V lost 6 bases, and 8 bases had no gene match. CDR1 MNHEY and CDR2 SMNVEV come from the germline V gene (reference sequence). The CDR3 covers 12 residues. This chain's CDR3 is CASSKTGRGAFF. The CDR3 DNA reads as TGTGCCAGCAGCAAGACAGGGAGAGGAGCTTTCTTT.

The chain couples TRBV6-6 to TRBJ1-1; D unclear. Per germline, CDR1 MNHNY and CDR2 SVGAGI (reference sequence). The V gene lost 2 bases and the J gene lost 3 bases, with 7 bases spanning the gap. CDR3 size: 13 residues. CDR3 DNA sequence: TGTGCCAGCAGTTACGAGGGAGACACTGAAGCTTTCTTT. Translated: CASSYEGDTEAFF.

The chain is built from TRBV21-1 and TRBJ2-7; the DNA was not compared with TRBD1, the D call given in the table. TRBV21-1 is noted as a pseudogene. The CDR3 contains 15 residues. The CDR3 protein is CASSKVCGQPYEQYV. The CDR3 DNA follows: TGTGCCAGCAGCAAAGTCTGCGGACAGCCCTACGAGCAGTACGTC.

The chain recombines TRBV19 with TRBJ1-1; D gene ambiguous. From germline, CDR1 is LNHDA and CDR2 SQIVND (reference sequence). The CDR3 consists of 14 residues. V lost 3 bases and J lost 3, with 11 bases in between. CDR3 amino acids: CASSMMAIYTEAFF. The CDR3 DNA follows: TGTGCCAGTAGTATGATGGCAATTTACACTGAAGCTTTCTTT.

The V gene is TRBV6-5, the J gene TRBJ2-7; weak D call: TRBD2 (6 bases). Per the germline V gene, CDR1 is MNHEY and CDR2 is SVGAGI. This CDR3 region has 15 residues. Trimming stripped 5 bases from V and 3 bases from J, with 17 bases between. The CDR3 reads CASSSGSVGNYEQYV. The CDR3 bases are TGTGCCAGCAGTAGCGGGTCCGTCGGAAACTACGAGCAGTACGTC.

The V gene is TRBV10-3, the J gene TRBJ2-7; D is unresolved. V lost 10 bases and J 5 bases, leaving 6 bases between the germline ends. This CDR3 comprises 9 residues. Germline V gene lookup returns CDR1 ENHRY and CDR2 SYGVKD. CDR3 sequence reads: CATLDEQYV. CDR3 sequence (DNA): TGTGCCACGCTAGACGAGCAGTACGTC.